A single sample gave rise to the 2 T cell receptor beta chains below, sequenced in a study of T cell repertoires in cytomegalovirus infection. One entry per CDR3 protein results from TCRdb running MiXCR on the reads. The repertoire has about a million distinct CDR3 sequences, 25% to 40% of them found once; the top ten carry about an eighth. No cognate antigen is known for these TCRs. The sample was cultured CD8+ T cells from PBMCs, taken from culture after CMV antigen stimulation. The receptors stem from a human donor in good health (CMV status not recorded). Some clones in this sample may be carry-over from other donors' samples.

To note about this clonotype: One end of the junction fails to match germline, which may point to a read error. The rearrangement joins TRBV7-7 to TRBJ2-6, with D maybe TRBD1 (5 bases). The CDR3 has 15 residues. Germline V gene data show CDR1 as SSHAT and CDR2 as FNYEAQ (reference sequence). Written as DNA, the CDR3 is TGTGCTAGCAGCCCAGACAGAGGTGGGGCCAACGTCCTGACTTTC. This translates into CASSPDRGGANVLTF.

This clonotype has only a few counts. The V gene is TRBV6-6, the J gene TRBJ1-5; 10 bases are a match to TRBD1. V lost 6 bases, J lost 4 bases, and 6 bases stayed unmatched. This CDR3 comprises 15 residues. CDR1 and CDR2 (germline): MNHNY, SVGAGI (reference sequence). The CDR3 here is CASRPDRGRNQPQHF. The CDR3 DNA reads as TGTGCCAGCAGACCCGACAGGGGGCGAAATCAGCCCCAGCATTTT.